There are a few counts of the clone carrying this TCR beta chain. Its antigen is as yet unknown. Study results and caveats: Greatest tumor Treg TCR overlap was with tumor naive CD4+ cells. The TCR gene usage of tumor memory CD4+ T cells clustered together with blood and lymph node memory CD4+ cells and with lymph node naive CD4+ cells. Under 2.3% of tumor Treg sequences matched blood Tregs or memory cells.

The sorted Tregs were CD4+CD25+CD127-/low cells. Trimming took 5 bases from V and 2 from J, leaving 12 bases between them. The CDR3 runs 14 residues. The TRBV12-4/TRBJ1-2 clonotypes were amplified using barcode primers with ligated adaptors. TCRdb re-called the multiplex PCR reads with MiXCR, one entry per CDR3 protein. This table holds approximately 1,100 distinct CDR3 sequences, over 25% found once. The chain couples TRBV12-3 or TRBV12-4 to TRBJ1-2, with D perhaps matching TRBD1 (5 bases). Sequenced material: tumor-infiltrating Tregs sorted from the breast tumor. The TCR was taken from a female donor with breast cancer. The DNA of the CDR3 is TGTGCCAGCAGTATTTCGGGGCCCAACTATGGCTACACCTTC. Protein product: CASSISGPNYGYTF.